A selection of T cell receptor beta chains follows, all from one sample in a study of Ad26.COV2.S vaccination and SARS-CoV-2 variants. The data were produced by immunoSEQ multiplex PCR, yet TCRdb's version contains in-frame clones alone and is incomplete. The table shows about 350,000 clones, with about 88% occurring only once. The sequencing here drew on peripheral blood, taken in a trial of Ad26.COV2.S vaccine versus placebo. The receptors were sampled from a person aged 18-60 years who received the Ad26.COV2.S COVID-19 vaccine or a placebo. Each CDR3 is given with its conserved first and last residue. A row's size may be missing; if present it is once, few, many or a size class.

TRBV7-2 | few | 16 | CASSPPGRRGSQPQHF
TRBV25-1 | . | 14 | CASSGGQGLNGYTF
TRBV4-3 | . | 17 | CASSQATSGRNTGELFF
TRBV12-3/TRBV12-4 | . | 12 | CASSFDHYGYTF
TRBV28 | . | 14 | CASRPRQPNTEAFF
TRBV7-6 | . | 15 | CASSSLTGGSEKLFF
TRBV28 | . | 15 | CASKAWDRVNEKLFF
TRBV29-1 | . | 13 | CSVDSPGGYEQYF
TRBV6-2/TRBV6-3 | . | 14 | CASSYLSERTEAFF
TRBV7-2 | . | 13 | CASNVGPSNEQYF
TRBV9 | few | 16 | CASSVEPGSGQETQYF
TRBV28 | . | 12 | CASSTRTGELFF
TRBV5-5 | once | 15 | CASSLDLDTNTEAFF
TRBV5-8 | . | 12 | CASSSQGYEQYF
TRBV7-9 | . | 18 | CASSYPVGGSDNTGELFF
TRBV14 | . | 16 | CASSQDYETLYTEAFF
TRBV11-2 | . | 13 | CASSLDPGSPLHF
TRBV5-1 | . | 16 | CASSYTGQGHTGELFF
TRBV3-1/TRBV3-2 | . | 16 | CASSQEERSLQNTIYF
TRBV2 | . | 15 | CASSVWGSRNQPQHF
TRBV30 | few | 13 | CAWTGHGNSPLHF
TRBV18 | . | 16 | CASSPQLTGSYNEQFF
TRBV18 | . | 12 | CASSRDQETQYF
TRBV18 | . | 15 | CASSRSGASPYEQYF
TRBV11-2 | many | 15 | CASSSYRGRRYEQYF
TRBV10-1 | . | 14 | CASSSGTGSNEQFF
TRBV28 | . | 15 | CASSYPWGGTDTQYF
TRBV21-1 | . | 16 | CASSKEEEQREDEQFF
TRBV5-1 | . | 14 | CASKLAGGPGTQYF
TRBV7-9 | . | 16 | CASDGPGVGRDTEAFF
TRBV7-7 | . | 16 | CASSLAWTGGRETQYF